This is a list of T cell receptor beta chains from one sample in a study of blood T cell repertoires in COVID-19. Sequencing used immunoSEQ multiplex PCR; TCRdb keeps in-frame clones, though not all of them. The data show a few hundred thousand clones, 86% seen once. Sequenced sample: peripheral blood. Receptor source: a woman in her fifties or sixties with acute or convalescent COVID-19. CDR3s include the opening cysteine and the closing phenylalanine or tryptophan. The D gene is left open where the match is weak. Expanded clones get a size class; other rows say once, few or many, or leave the size out.

cdr3_aa cdr3_nt d_call j_call clone_size v_call
CATSGNGLDNEQFF TGTGCCACCAGTGGCAACGGACTAGACAATGAGCAGTTCTTC TRBD2 TRBJ2-1 once TRBV24-1
CAISKLAGAADTQYF TGTGCCATCAGTAAACTAGCGGGAGCAGCGGATACGCAGTATTTT TRBD2 TRBJ2-3 - TRBV10-3
CAWKVGQISPLHF TGTGCCTGGAAAGTGGGACAGATTTCACCCCTCCACTTT TRBD1 TRBJ1-6 - TRBV30
CATSDLRGSTYTGELFF TGTGCCACCAGTGATTTGCGAGGCAGCACCTACACCGGGGAGCTGTTTTTT - TRBJ2-2 - TRBV24-1
CASSLGLAGNNEQFF TGTGCCAGCAGCTTAGGACTAGCGGGAAACAATGAGCAGTTCTTC TRBD2 TRBJ2-1 many TRBV7-3
CASSPIAGRDTQYF TGTGCCAGCTCACCCATAGCGGGGAGAGATACGCAGTATTTT TRBD2 TRBJ2-3 - TRBV18
CASSFLGQGANTGELFF TGTGCCAGCAGCTTCTTGGGACAGGGGGCGAACACCGGGGAGCTGTTTTTT TRBD1 TRBJ2-2 - TRBV13
CASSLVLSSYEQYF TGTGCCAGCAGCTTAGTTCTTAGCTCCTACGAGCAGTACTTC - TRBJ2-7 - TRBV7-2
CAWSVGGAIQETQYF TGTGCCTGGAGTGTAGGGGGGGCGATTCAAGAGACCCAGTACTTC - TRBJ2-5 - TRBV30
CASSQDTGSPQYF TGCGCCAGCAGCCAAGATACAGGGAGCCCGCAGTATTTT - TRBJ2-3 - TRBV4-3
CASSQSEAETDTQYF TGTGCCAGCAGCCAAAGTGAAGCCGAGACAGATACGCAGTATTTT - TRBJ2-3 - TRBV4-2
CASSLEEGARGKSPLHF TGCGCCAGCAGCTTGGAGGAGGGGGCGCGAGGAAAGTCACCCCTCCACTTT TRBD1 TRBJ1-6 once TRBV5-1
CASSLFGQGAREQYF TGTGCCAGCAGTTTATTCGGACAGGGGGCGCGCGAGCAGTACTTC TRBD1 TRBJ2-7 - TRBV27
CASSQDSGRGRVGTEAFF TGTGCCAGCAGCCAAGATTCGGGCAGGGGGCGAGTTGGCACTGAAGCTTTCTTT TRBD1 TRBJ1-1 once TRBV14
CASSKGAGYEQYF TGTGCCAGCAGCAAGGGCGCGGGCTACGAGCAGTACTTC - TRBJ2-7 - TRBV7-3
CASRTGTGGYEQYF TGTGCCAGCAGGACCGGGACAGGGGGGTACGAGCAGTACTTC TRBD1 TRBJ2-7 - TRBV27
CASSLTGANYGYTF TGTGCCAGCAGCCTGACAGGGGCAAACTATGGCTACACCTTC TRBD1 TRBJ1-2 - TRBV5-5
CASSPPRFFSGNTIYF TGTGCCAGCTCACCACCTCGGTTCTTTTCTGGAAACACCATATATTTT - TRBJ1-3 - TRBV18
CASSLAPGLGLDEQFF TGTGCCAGCAGCTTAGCCCCGGGACTAGGACTAGATGAGCAGTTCTTC TRBD2 TRBJ2-1 - TRBV7-9
CASKEGNQPQHF TGTGCCAGCAAGGAGGGGAATCAGCCCCAGCATTTT - TRBJ1-5 - TRBV27
CASRSRVDQPQHF TGTGCAAGTCGCTCCAGGGTTGACCAGCCCCAGCATTTT - TRBJ1-5 - TRBV12-2
CASSPPSGASYNEQFF TGTGCCAGCAGCCCCCCGAGTGGTGCAAGCTACAATGAGCAGTTCTTC - TRBJ2-1 - TRBV3-1/TRBV3-2
CASSPPAGFHTGELFF TGTGCCAGCTCACCACCGGCGGGGTTTCATACCGGGGAGCTGTTTTTT - TRBJ2-2 - TRBV18
CAGFRPGLAGEFTGELFF TGTGCCGGATTCAGACCGGGACTAGCGGGAGAATTCACCGGGGAGCTGTTTTTT TRBD2 TRBJ2-2 - TRBV19
CASSPNPQGADEQYF TGTGCCAGCTCACCTAACCCCCAGGGGGCCGACGAGCAGTACTTC TRBD1 TRBJ2-7 - TRBV18